The rows below give T cell receptor beta chains drawn from one sample of a study of brain metastases from non-small cell lung cancer. Measured with immunoSEQ multiplex PCR; TCRdb has only the in-frame clones, and not every one. The data hold around 760 clones, with approximately 86% observed a single time. The sequencing sample was made of tissue from a brain metastasis. The receptors were sampled from a donor at least 40 years old with non-small cell lung cancer. Both conserved end residues are part of each CDR3. The D gene is left open where the match is weak.

d_call	v_call	j_call	cdr3_aa
-	TRBV19	TRBJ2-3	CASSVHSRRQYF
-	TRBV4-2	TRBJ1-5	CASSQVDPGGSNQPQHF
-	TRBV18	TRBJ1-2	CASSPPVLRGYTF
-	TRBV7-2	TRBJ1-1	CASSFRQFEAFF
-	TRBV5-8	TRBJ1-4	CASSLGRKGSEKLFF
-	TRBV7-2	TRBJ1-6	CASSSHGSSPLHF
TRBD1	TRBV7-2	TRBJ2-7	CASRGQGAKYEQYF
TRBD1	TRBV18	TRBJ2-7	CASSPRTGDPSYEQYF
-	TRBV3-1/TRBV3-2	TRBJ2-4	CASSQRTGGAKNIQYF
-	TRBV7-6	TRBJ2-5	CASSFGPQETQYF